This T cell receptor (beta chain) was observed in a study of cytomegalovirus exposure and HLA in healthy donors (dated by TCRdb to 2017 to 2019). With regard to the full study: An earlier analysis of approximately 640 of the donors reported approximately 290 Gb of sequence data and 100 million to 140 million unique TCR beta sequences from roughly 180 million T cells. Across some 400 genotyped donors of the cohort, an average of about 220,000 unique TCR beta nucleotide sequences per donor were sequenced, and about a sixth of those sequences were non-productive. Of the roughly 430 genotyped donors, over 70% fell in the genetic ancestry cluster associated with self-reported Caucasian donors. Along with the roughly 610-subject first cohort, a separate validation cohort of over 90 different subjects was used. The later analysis used no new phenotypic data to find candidate immune exposures, relying instead on TCR beta sequences and their occurrence across donors. Every repertoire in the discovery cohort had been generated on one and the same sequencing platform. An earlier analysis of approximately 500 of the donors applied high-throughput TCR beta sequencing to assess whether each TCR beta V gene segment acted as functional or pseudogenic. Genome-wide SNP genotypes for about 60% of the roughly 670 donors were used in a later genetic analysis, which treated that subset as a discovery cohort. Both class I and class II loci were covered by HLA typing, at four-digit resolution. Typing coverage differed by locus: A, B, C, DRB1 and DQB1 were typed in roughly 620-630 donors, DQA1 in 500 to 550, DPA1 in approximately 600, and DPB1 in around 440. A later analysis re-examined previously published TCR beta repertoires from roughly 650 donors and added high-resolution HLA genotyping to investigate patterns of TCR occurrence. Using immunosequencing, the study profiled T cell repertoires from 640 or so subjects and related those repertoires to cytomegalovirus serostatus. Around 320 gigabases of sequencing data and some 85 million unique TCR sequences were included in an early release covering about 700 HLA-typed donors. The study was designed to test whether signatures of past pathogen exposure could be identified by cataloging public T cell receptors. Donor age, sex, ethnicity and CMV serostatus were compiled alongside the repertoire data. Roughly five DR-DQ haplotypes were handled as single units for association and clustering, since linkage in the cohort was strong. To predict cytomegalovirus infection status, the study brought together high-throughput TCR immunosequencing, statistical association of individual TCRs with disease status, and machine learning.

The cohort comprised 666 healthy bone marrow donors. At the time of sampling, every cohort member was nominally healthy, though immune exposures that went unrecorded were likely present. The donor was CMV seropositive and belonged to the group of 250 to 350 seropositive cohort members. Every donor gave a peripheral blood sample, and the peripheral blood mononuclear cells from that sample were used for TCR beta sequencing. Genomic DNA was extracted from the blood cell samples with the Qiagen DNeasy Blood Extraction Kit. From its cysteine to its phenylalanine, the CDR3 spans 13 amino acids. The DNA shown is the 39-base CDR3, in frame from base 1. From a lookup of the germline V gene (reference sequence), CDR1 and CDR2 are SEHNR and FQNEAQ. For this chain, trimming is 4 bases at the V end and 11 bases at the J end, and the number of junction bases without a gene match is 8. Library method: the immunoSEQ multiplex PCR assay. The multiplex PCR relied on a mix of 60 forward primers for TCR Vbeta segments and 13 reverse primers for TCR Jbeta segments. The CDR3 region of rearranged TCR beta genes was amplified from genomic DNA by a multiplex PCR assay. On the Illumina HiSeq System, the amplified TCR beta libraries were sequenced as 87-base-pair reads. The study's own analysis went as follows. A later analysis tallied tens of millions of unique TCR beta chains across the 650 to 750 repertoires, and approximately 9.9 million of those chains were shared by two or more donors. Raw reads were error-corrected and collapsed into unique sequences by a nearest-neighbor algorithm in which closely related sequences were merged to remove PCR and sequencing errors. V, D and J gene segments were assigned by aligning CDR3 sequences to IMGT reference sequences. For a sequence to be retained, at least a six-nucleotide match to both a V gene segment and a J gene segment was required. A rearrangement counted as productive if the CDR3 had no stop codons and remained in frame with V and J, and every other rearrangement counted as non-productive. Following IMGT convention, CDR3 was defined as the stretch from the second conserved V-encoded cysteine to the conserved J-encoded phenylalanine. The earlier analysis of roughly 590 of the donors excluded sequences that lacked an unambiguous match to a single V gene segment. In an earlier analysis of about 590 of the donors, a V segment was called functional when productive rearrangements were above 56.7%, and segregating when the standard deviation between donors exceeded 5%. To diagnose cytomegalovirus status from the catalog of TCR beta chain sequences, a statistical classification framework was built. In a later analysis, V and J genes were assigned by comparing TCR nucleotide sequences against IMGT/GENE-DB human TR gene sequences. In a later analysis, CDR3 sequences and most-parsimonious VDJ recombination scenarios were assigned using the TCRdist pipeline. In a later analysis, each TCR beta chain was defined by its CDR3 amino acid sequence together with its V-gene family, and reads without a unique V-gene family were excluded. In a later analysis, 500 to 650 highly shared, low-generation-probability nucleotide sequences were removed to address suspected cross-contamination and a sequencing artifact. A later analysis calculated a clonal expansion index for each public chain from normalized within-repertoire ranks of inferred template counts. A later analysis computed generation probabilities with a VDJ recombination model fitted to out-of-frame rearrangements, and checked the results against IGoR. In a later analysis, TCR-TCR, TCR-HLA and TCR-CMV co-occurrence was scored with hypergeometric tests, and a repertoire-size bias correction was applied to TCR pairs. False discovery rates were estimated in a later analysis by permuting HLA or CMV assignments 20 times. In a later analysis, co-occurring TCRs were grouped using DBSCAN, with TCRdist sequence similarity added in when clustering inside HLA-allele-positive subsets. Co-occurrence clustering excluded repertoires with fewer than 30,000 or more than 120,000 public chains, plus five with anomalous nucleotide sharing. Held by TCRdb, this immuneACCESS table contains in-frame sequences only and omits some clones. Under half of the omission traces to an unresolved V gene where checked; the cause of the rest is unknown. That table supplies the V and J calls and clone size; D and trimming were determined from the DNA. The sample table holds about 160,000 clones, of which approximately 78% were seen once. The top ten clonotypes cover more than 0.9% of the sample.

The paper as a whole reports these results and caveats: Several of the top co-occurrence clusters appeared to be linked to parvovirus B19, influenza, CMV and Epstein-Barr virus, according to a later analysis. According to a later analysis, most CMV-associated TCR beta chains appeared to be HLA-restricted, and the HLA associations seemed to be driven largely by CMV exposure. Most TCR sequences were observed very rarely across donors, whereas some public TCRs were present in many individuals. The 87-base-pair reads could not distinguish some IMGT-functional V segments, including TRBV6-2 and TRBV6-3, so those segments were excluded. Because some donors lacked HLA typing at each locus, the association tests relied only on the typed subset. Compared with the roughly 670-donor mean, donors in an Asian-associated ancestry cluster had fewer N-insertions in productive TCRs, according to a later genetic analysis. A further reported finding was that TCR beta sequences accurately predicted the HLA-A and HLA-B alleles for most subjects in the first cohort. At a false discovery rate of 0.05, a later analysis linked about 17,000 TCR beta sequences to specific HLA alleles. Correlated functional status among segregating V segments might be attributable to linkage disequilibrium, but an unknown experimental factor could not be ruled out. The cohort was sequenced for TCR beta chains only, and without alpha or paired-chain data the features that could be detected were limited. A group of highly shared sequence variants was considered likely to be a technical artifact of the sequencing pipeline. In a later analysis, TCR association rates were found to vary across HLA loci, with the most associated TCRs seen for DRB1 alleles and the fewest for HLA-C alleles. Broadly in line with IMGT annotations, most TCR beta V segments showed up in productive rearrangements about 87% or about 30% of the time in an earlier analysis of some 590 of the donors. In vitro tests confirmed that a few of the cytomegalovirus-associated TCR beta chains recognize cytomegalovirus antigens. In a later analysis, HLA-associated TCR beta chains showed more clonal expansion and lower generation probabilities than non-associated chains that were equally common. The classifier was reported to diagnose cytomegalovirus status with high specificity and sensitivity in both the original cohort and the validation cohort. When HLA alleles, especially DR and DQ, strongly co-occurred, attributing TCR associations to individual alleles was difficult. Because counts were too low, approximately 15 rarely observed V segments, including chromosome 9 orphons, were excluded from the earlier analysis of roughly 580 of the donors. Sequencing depth was assumed to be roughly uniform across donors in the presence/absence analyses, though that assumption may not hold. A total of roughly 160 TCR beta chains were listed by the study as associated with cytomegalovirus. The authors suggested that the approach could potentially be generalized to other disease states and immunological phenotypes. A later genetic analysis associated a missense DCLRE1C variant with V-gene and J-gene trimming of TCR beta chains, and an independent cohort replicated the association. CMV serostatus was the only immune exposure information available for the cohort.

Of note for this clone: Its antigen remains undetermined. The record has no base qualities; no much larger clone is one base away.

This clonotype was obtained from a girl aged 2-15 years in good health and CMV-seropositive. The chain links TRBV7-9 with TRBJ1-5, and TRBD1 matches 7 of the central bases. Sequenced input: PBMCs. The sequenced DNA: TGTGCCAGCAGCTCGAACCTAGGGGGCTCCCAGCATTTT. Translated, this gives CASSSNLGGSQHF.